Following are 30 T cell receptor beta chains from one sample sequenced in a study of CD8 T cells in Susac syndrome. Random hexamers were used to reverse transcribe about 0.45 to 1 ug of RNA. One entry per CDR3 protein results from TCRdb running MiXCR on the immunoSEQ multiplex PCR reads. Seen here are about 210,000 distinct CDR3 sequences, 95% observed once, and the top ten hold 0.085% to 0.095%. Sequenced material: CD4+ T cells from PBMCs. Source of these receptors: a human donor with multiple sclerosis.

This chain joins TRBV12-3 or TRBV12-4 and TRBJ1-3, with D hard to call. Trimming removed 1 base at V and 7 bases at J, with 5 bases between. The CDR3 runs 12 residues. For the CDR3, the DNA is TGTGCCAGCAGTTTAGGTGTGAACACCATATATTTT. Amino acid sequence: CASSLGVNTIYF.

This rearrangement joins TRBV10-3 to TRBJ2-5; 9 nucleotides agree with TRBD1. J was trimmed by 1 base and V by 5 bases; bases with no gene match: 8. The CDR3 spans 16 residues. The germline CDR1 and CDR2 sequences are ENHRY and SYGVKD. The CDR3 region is CAISPGTGSGQETQYF. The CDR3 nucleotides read TGTGCCATCAGTCCCGGGACAGGGAGCGGCCAAGAGACCCAGTACTTC.

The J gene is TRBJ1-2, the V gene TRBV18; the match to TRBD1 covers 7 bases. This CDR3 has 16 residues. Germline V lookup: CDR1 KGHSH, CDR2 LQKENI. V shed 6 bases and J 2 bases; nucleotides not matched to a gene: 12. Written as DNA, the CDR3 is TGTGCCAGCTCCCCATCAACAGGGGTTGTAAACTATGGCTACACCTTC. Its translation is CASSPSTGVVNYGYTF.

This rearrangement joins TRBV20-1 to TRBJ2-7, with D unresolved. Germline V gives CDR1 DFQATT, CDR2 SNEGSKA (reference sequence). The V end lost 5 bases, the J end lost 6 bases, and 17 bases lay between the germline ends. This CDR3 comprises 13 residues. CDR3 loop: CSASAARVSEQYF. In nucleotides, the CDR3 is TGCAGTGCTTCCGCGGCGCGAGTCTCCGAGCAGTACTTC.

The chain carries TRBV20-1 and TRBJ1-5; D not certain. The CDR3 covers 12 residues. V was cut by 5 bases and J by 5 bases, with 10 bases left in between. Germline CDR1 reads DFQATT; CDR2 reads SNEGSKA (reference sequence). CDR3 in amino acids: CSALYTDQPQHF. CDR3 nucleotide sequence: TGCAGTGCTCTCTACACGGATCAGCCCCAGCATTTT.

CDR3: CASSSFWDRGLETQYF. CDR3 sequence (DNA): TGTGCCAGTAGTTCTTTCTGGGACAGGGGGTTGGAGACCCAGTACTTC. The chain combines TRBV19 with TRBJ2-5, with 11 nucleotides matching TRBD1. Germline V CDR1 and CDR2: LNHDA, SQIVND (reference sequence). The CDR3 loop spans 16 amino acids. Trimming at V came to 5 bases and at J to 5 bases, leaving 10 bases not matched to a gene.

DNA of the CDR3: TGTGCCAGCGCCACAGGATACAATTCACCCCTCCACTTT. This sequence encodes CASATGYNSPLHF. The chain combines TRBV9 with TRBJ1-6; possibly TRBD1 for D (5 bases). The germline V and J ends were trimmed by 7 bases and 7 bases, with 12 bases remaining between them. From germline, CDR1 is SGDLS and CDR2 YYNGEE. CDR3 length equals 13 residues.

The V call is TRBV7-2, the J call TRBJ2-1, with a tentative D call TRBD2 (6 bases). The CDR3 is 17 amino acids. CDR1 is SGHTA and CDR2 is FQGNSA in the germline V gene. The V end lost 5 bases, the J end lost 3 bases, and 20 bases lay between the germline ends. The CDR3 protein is CASSRLTSLLIYNEQFF. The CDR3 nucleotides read TGTGCCAGCAGCCGCCTGACTAGTCTGCTTATCTACAATGAGCAGTTCTTC.

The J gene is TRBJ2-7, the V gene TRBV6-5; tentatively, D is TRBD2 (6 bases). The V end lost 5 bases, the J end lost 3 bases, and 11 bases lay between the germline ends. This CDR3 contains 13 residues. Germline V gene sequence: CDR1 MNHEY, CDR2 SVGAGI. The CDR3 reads CASSPTRGYEQYF. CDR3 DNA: TGTGCCAGCAGTCCGACTAGAGGCTACGAGCAGTACTTC.

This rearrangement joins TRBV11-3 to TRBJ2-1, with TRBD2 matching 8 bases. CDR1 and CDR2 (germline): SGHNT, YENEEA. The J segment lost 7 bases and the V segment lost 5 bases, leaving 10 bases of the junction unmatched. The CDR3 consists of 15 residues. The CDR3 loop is CASSLGTSGWNEQFF. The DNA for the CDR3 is TGTGCCAGCAGCCTAGGGACTAGTGGGTGGAATGAGCAGTTCTTC.

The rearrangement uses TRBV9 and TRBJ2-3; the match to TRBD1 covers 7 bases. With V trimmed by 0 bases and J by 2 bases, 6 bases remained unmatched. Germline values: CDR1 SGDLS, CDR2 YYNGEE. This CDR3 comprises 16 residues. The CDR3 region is CASSVAATGTTDTQYF. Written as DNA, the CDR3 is TGTGCCAGCAGCGTAGCCGCGACAGGGACCACAGATACGCAGTATTTT.

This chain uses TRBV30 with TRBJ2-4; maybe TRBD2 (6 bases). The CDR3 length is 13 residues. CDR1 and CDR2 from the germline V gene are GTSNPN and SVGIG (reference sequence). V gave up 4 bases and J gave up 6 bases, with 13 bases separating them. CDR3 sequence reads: CAWNTIGGNIQYF. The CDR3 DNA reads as TGTGCCTGGAACACTATCGGGGGAAACATTCAGTACTTC.

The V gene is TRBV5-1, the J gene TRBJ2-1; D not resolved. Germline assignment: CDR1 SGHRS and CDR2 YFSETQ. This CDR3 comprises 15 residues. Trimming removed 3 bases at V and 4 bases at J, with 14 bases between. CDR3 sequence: CASSSSIGGYNEQFF. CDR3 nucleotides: TGCGCCAGCAGCTCCTCAATAGGCGGTTACAATGAGCAGTTCTTC.

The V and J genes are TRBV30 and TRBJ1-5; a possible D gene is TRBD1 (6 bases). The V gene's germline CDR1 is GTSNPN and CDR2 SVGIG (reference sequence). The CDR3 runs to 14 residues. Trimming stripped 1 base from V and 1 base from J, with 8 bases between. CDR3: CAWSATGSNQPQHF. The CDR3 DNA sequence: TGTGCCTGGAGTGCCACAGGGAGCAATCAGCCCCAGCATTTT.

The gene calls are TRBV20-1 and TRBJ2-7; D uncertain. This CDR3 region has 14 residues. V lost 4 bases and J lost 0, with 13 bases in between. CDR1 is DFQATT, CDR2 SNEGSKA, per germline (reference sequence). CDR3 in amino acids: CSAITAGNSYEQYF. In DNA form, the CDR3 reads TGCAGTGCTATCACTGCCGGAAACTCCTACGAGCAGTACTTC.

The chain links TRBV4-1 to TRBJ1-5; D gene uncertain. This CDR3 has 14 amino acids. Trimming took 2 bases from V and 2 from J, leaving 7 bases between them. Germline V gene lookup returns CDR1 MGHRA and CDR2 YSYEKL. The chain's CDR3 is CASSQNYGNQPQHF. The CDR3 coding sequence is TGCGCCAGCAGCCAAAACTACGGCAATCAGCCCCAGCATTTT.

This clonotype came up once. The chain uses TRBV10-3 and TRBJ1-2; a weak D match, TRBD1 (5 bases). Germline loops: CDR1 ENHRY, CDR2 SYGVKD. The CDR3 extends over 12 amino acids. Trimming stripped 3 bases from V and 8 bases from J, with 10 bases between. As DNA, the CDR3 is TGTGCCATCAGTGATGTAGGGGAAGGCTACACCTTC. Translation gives CAISDVGEGYTF.

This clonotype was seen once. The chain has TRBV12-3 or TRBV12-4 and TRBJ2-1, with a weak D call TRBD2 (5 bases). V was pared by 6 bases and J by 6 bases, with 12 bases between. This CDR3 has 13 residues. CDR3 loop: CASSSPAGNEQFF. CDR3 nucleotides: TGTGCCAGCAGCTCCCCCGCGGGCAATGAGCAGTTCTTC.

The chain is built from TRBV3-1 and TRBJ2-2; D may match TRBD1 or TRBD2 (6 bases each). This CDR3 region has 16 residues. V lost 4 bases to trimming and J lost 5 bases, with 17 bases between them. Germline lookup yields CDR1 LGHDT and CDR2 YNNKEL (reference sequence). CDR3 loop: CASSPSGGRKTGELFF. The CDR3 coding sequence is TGTGCCAGCAGCCCAAGTGGGGGGCGGAAAACCGGGGAGCTGTTTTTT. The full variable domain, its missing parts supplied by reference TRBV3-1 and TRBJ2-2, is DTAVSQTPKYLVTQMGNDKSIKCEQNLGHDTMYWYKQDSKKFLKIMFSYNNKELIINETVPNRFSPKSPDKAHLNLHINSLELGDSAVYFCASSPSGGRKTGELFFGEGSRLTVL.

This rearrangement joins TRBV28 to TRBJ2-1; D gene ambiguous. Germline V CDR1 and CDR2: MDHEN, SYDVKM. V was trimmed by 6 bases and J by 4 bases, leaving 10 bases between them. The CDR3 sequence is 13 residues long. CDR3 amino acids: CASSPPGYNEQFF. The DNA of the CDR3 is TGTGCCAGCAGCCCTCCTGGATACAATGAGCAGTTCTTC.

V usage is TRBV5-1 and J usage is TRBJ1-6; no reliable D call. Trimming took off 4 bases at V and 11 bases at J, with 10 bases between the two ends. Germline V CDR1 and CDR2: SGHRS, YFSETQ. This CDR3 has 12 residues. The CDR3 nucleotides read TGCGCCAGCAGCCTCCCTGGGACACCCCTCCACTTT. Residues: CASSLPGTPLHF.

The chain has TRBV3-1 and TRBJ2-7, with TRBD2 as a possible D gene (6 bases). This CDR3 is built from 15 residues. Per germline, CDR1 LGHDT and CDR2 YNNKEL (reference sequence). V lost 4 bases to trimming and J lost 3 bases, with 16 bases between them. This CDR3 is CASSPEGTVFYEQYF. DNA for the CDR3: TGTGCCAGCAGCCCGGAGGGGACGGTGTTCTACGAGCAGTACTTC.

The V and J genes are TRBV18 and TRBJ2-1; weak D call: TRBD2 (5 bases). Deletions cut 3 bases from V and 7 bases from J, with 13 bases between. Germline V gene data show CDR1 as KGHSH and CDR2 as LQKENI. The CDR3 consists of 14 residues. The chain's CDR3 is CASSPLLETNEQFF. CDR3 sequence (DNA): TGTGCCAGCTCACCGTTACTAGAGACTAATGAGCAGTTCTTC.

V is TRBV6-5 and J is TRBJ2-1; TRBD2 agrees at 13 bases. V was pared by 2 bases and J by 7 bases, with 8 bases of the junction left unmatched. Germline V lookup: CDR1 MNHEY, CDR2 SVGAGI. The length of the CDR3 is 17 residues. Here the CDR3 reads CASSYREATSGRNEQFF. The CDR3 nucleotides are TGTGCCAGCAGTTACCGCGAGGCGACTAGCGGGAGGAATGAGCAGTTCTTC.

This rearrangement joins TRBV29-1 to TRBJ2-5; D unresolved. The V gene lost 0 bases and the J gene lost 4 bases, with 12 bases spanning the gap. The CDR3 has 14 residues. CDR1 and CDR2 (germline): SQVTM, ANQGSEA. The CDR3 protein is CSVEDRSARETQYF. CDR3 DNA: TGCAGCGTTGAAGATCGGTCGGCGCGAGAGACCCAGTACTTC.

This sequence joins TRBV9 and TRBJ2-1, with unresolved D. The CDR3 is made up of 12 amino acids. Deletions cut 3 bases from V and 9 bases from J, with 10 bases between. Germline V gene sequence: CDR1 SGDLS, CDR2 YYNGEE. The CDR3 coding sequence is TGTGCCAGCAGCGCAACGGACCTTGAGCAGTTCTTC. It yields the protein CASSATDLEQFF.

The CDR3 region has the DNA TGTGCCAGCACCACTCCCAGGGATGTGGAGACCCAGTACTTC. As protein: CASTTPRDVETQYF. The V call is TRBV28, the J call TRBJ2-5; a possible D gene is TRBD1 (5 bases). CDR1 is MDHEN and CDR2 is SYDVKM in the germline V gene. The V end was cut by 7 bases, the J end by 5 bases, with 17 bases between. CDR3 length: 14 residues.

CDR3 in DNA: TGTGCCTGGAATCTGGGGGTTGCCCTAGAGACCCAGTACTTC. This codes for CAWNLGVALETQYF. This rearrangement joins TRBV30 to TRBJ2-5; the D call may be TRBD1 or TRBD2 (5 bases each). The germline gives CDR1 GTSNPN, CDR2 SVGIG (reference sequence). This CDR3 has 14 amino acids. The V end lost 4 bases, the J end lost 4 bases, and 16 bases lay between the germline ends.

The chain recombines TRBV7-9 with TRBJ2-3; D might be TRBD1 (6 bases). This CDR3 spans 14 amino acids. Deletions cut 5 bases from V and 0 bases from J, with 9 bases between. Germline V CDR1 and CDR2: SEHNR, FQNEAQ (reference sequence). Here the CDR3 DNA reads TGTGCCAGCAGCCCGGACAGAAGCACAGATACGCAGTATTTT. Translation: CASSPDRSTDTQYF.

CDR3 in amino acids: CASSVHPQYGYTF. The CDR3 bases are TGTGCCAGCAGCGTACATCCCCAGTATGGCTACACCTTC. The chain is built from TRBV7-2 and TRBJ1-2; no clear D gene. V lost 5 bases and J 5 bases, leaving 12 bases between the germline ends. The germline gives CDR1 SGHTA, CDR2 FQGNSA. The length of the CDR3 is 13 residues.